The 20 T cell receptor beta chains below come from one sample, sequenced in a study (dated by TCRdb to about 2015). The library relied on 5' RACE. Sequencing used an Illumina MiSeq. TCRdb trimmed the raw reads at Q25, called clones with MiXCR and kept productive beta chains. Merged by CDR3 protein, the rows form single entries marked with the most common genes and DNA. The sample data list over 50,000 distinct CDR3 sequences, and about 25% of these were observed just once. The ten largest account for 2.5% to 3.5% of the sample. Specimen: tumor-infiltrating naive CD4+ T cells sorted from the breast tumor. The sample's cell subset or site label is to be understood as: naive CD4+ T cells, CD4+CD45RA+CD25-. The receptor set was obtained from a female donor with breast cancer.

This clonotype was recorded at least ten times. This chain links TRBV7-6 with TRBJ2-1; 10 bases are shared with TRBD2. V shed 4 bases and J 8 bases; nucleotides not matched to a gene: 5. This CDR3 region has 14 residues. The germline V gene has CDR1 SGHVS and CDR2 FNYEAQ. CDR3 coding DNA: TGTGCCAGCAGCTCCCGGACTAGCGGCCATGAGCAGTTCTTC. Translating it yields CASSSRTSGHEQFF.

This clonotype was detected only a few times. V and J are TRBV2 and TRBJ2-5; D is unclear. CDR3 length equals 13 residues. CDR1 is SNHLY and CDR2 is FYNNEI in the germline V gene. Trimming stripped 7 bases from V and 0 bases from J, with 9 bases between. The DNA for the CDR3 is TGTGCCAGCAAACGGACCTACCAAGAGACCCAGTACTTC. This sequence encodes CASKRTYQETQYF. The full variable domain, completed using reference TRBV2 and TRBJ2-5, is EPEVTQTPSHQVTQMGQEVILRCVPISNHLYFYWYRQILGQKVEFLVSFYNNEISEKSEIFDDQFSVERPDGSNFTLKIRSTKLEDSAMYFCASKRTYQETQYFGPGTRLLVL.

The chain joins TRBV20-1 to TRBJ1-6; the match to TRBD1 covers 9 bases. Looked up from germline, CDR1 is DFQATT and CDR2 is SNEGSKA (reference sequence). Losses at the gene ends were 3 bases for V and 9 bases for J; bases not matched to a gene: 9. This CDR3 spans 15 amino acids. The CDR3 loop is CSASIKDRGFSPLHF. Here the CDR3 DNA reads TGCAGTGCTAGTATAAAGGACAGGGGTTTTTCACCCCTCCACTTT.

The rearrangement joins TRBV28 to TRBJ2-5, with D possibly being TRBD1 (6 bases). V dropped 10 bases and J dropped 5 bases, with 11 bases sitting between them. This CDR3 has 11 residues. Germline V gene sequence: CDR1 MDHEN, CDR2 SYDVKM. The CDR3: CATRGRETQYF. In DNA, the CDR3 is TGTGCCACCAGGGGACGGGAGACCCAGTACTTC.

This sequence joins TRBV9 and TRBJ1-5; D may be TRBD1 (5 bases). The CDR3 length is 15 residues. CDR1 is SGDLS and CDR2 is YYNGEE in the germline V gene. V gave up 3 bases and J gave up 4 bases, with 14 bases separating them. The CDR3 bases are TGTGCCAGCAGCGGGCAGGGCCAACTGAATCAGCCCCAGCATTTT. This encodes CASSGQGQLNQPQHF.

In this sample, this clonotype turned up many times. The chain links TRBV7-2 to TRBJ2-5; TRBD2 is a possible D gene (5 bases). Germline CDR1 SGHTA, CDR2 FQGNSA. Trimming pared 3 bases from V and 5 bases from J, leaving 13 bases between. The CDR3 consists of 14 residues. The CDR3 here is CASSLTRDGETQYF. Here the CDR3 DNA reads TGTGCCAGCAGCTTGACACGGGATGGGGAGACCCAGTACTTC.

A word on this clonotype: Just one base apart from a much larger clone, this may be a read error. The chain has TRBV29-1 and TRBJ2-1, with 7 bases matching TRBD1. Losses at the gene ends were 7 bases for V and 6 bases for J; bases not matched to a gene: 6. This CDR3 region has 12 residues. The germline CDR1 and CDR2 sequences are SQVTM and ANQGSEA. CDR3 sequence: CSDRDRSNEQFF. For the CDR3, the DNA is TGCAGCGACCGGGACAGAAGCAATGAGCAGTTCTTC.

This clonotype was seen many times. The chain combines TRBV5-1 with TRBJ2-5; D gene ambiguous. V lost 0 bases, J lost 5 bases, and 5 bases lay in between. Germline V gives CDR1 SGHRS, CDR2 YFSETQ. CDR3 size: 12 residues. The CDR3 sequence is CASSLAEETQYF. DNA of the CDR3: TGCGCCAGCAGCTTGGCCGAGGAGACCCAGTACTTC.

The chain is built from TRBV7-3 and TRBJ1-2; D ambiguous. There are 16 residues in the CDR3. Trimming shortened V by 5 bases and J by 0 bases, and 16 bases separated the two germline ends. CDR1 is SGHTA and CDR2 is FQGTGA in the germline V gene. The CDR3 nucleotides are TGTGCCAGCAGCCGGAGCTTCAACACCGCTAACTATGGCTACACCTTC. Protein: CASSRSFNTANYGYTF.

As for this clonotype: At one of its ends the junction is not consistent with the germline gene, which may arise from a read error. The gene calls are TRBV12-3 or TRBV12-4 and TRBJ1-4; TRBD1 is a possible D gene (5 bases). This CDR3 is built from 16 residues. The CDR3 nucleotides read TGCGCCAGCAGCCAAAGAGGGGCCATAGCTAATGAAAAACTGTTTTTT. Translated: CASSQRGAIANEKLFF.

The J gene is TRBJ2-2, the V gene TRBV28; D may be TRBD2 (5 bases). V dropped 3 bases and J dropped 8 bases, with 7 bases sitting between them. Germline CDR1 is MDHEN and CDR2 is SYDVKM. The CDR3 has 12 residues. In DNA, the CDR3 is TGTGCCAGCAGTTTGCGAGGGGGGGAGCTGTTTTTT. It yields the protein CASSLRGGELFF. Supplemented by reference TRBV28 and TRBJ2-2, the full variable domain reads DVKVTQSSRYLVKRTGEKVFLECVQDMDHENMFWYRQDPGLGLRLIYFSYDVKMKEKGDIPEGYSVSREKKERFSLILESASTNQTSMYLCASSLRGGELFFGEGSRLTVL.

This clonotype was seen a few times. V and J are TRBV5-1 and TRBJ1-1; 8 nucleotides agree with TRBD1. Germline trimming cut 4 bases from V and 5 bases from J; bases unmatched to any gene: 13. Germline CDR1 reads SGHRS; CDR2 reads YFSETQ. This CDR3 comprises 16 residues. Written as DNA, the CDR3 is TGCGCCAGCAGCCCGGGGAGGTACAGGGGGTTGACTGAAGCTTTCTTT. This gives the protein CASSPGRYRGLTEAFF.

The V and J genes are TRBV5-6 and TRBJ2-7; TRBD2 matches 13 bases. The V and J ends lost 5 bases and 4 bases, in that order; junction bases with no gene match: 3. This CDR3 has 14 residues. CDR1 SGHDT and CDR2 YYEEEE come from the germline V gene. CDR3 bases: TGTGCCAGCAGATGGACTAGCGGGGGTTACGAGCAGTACTTC. It is translated as CASRWTSGGYEQYF.

This chain links TRBV4-1 with TRBJ1-6, with a weak D call TRBD1 (5 bases). The germline CDR1 and CDR2 sequences are MGHRA and YSYEKL. Trimming cost V 0 bases and J 8 bases, with 14 bases left between them. CDR3 length: 16 amino acids. This chain's CDR3 is CASSQDVTESYSPLHF. CDR3 coding DNA: TGCGCCAGCAGCCAAGATGTGACAGAGTCATATTCACCCCTCCACTTT.

The sample holds many counts of this clonotype. This chain links TRBV5-1 with TRBJ2-3; maybe TRBD2 (6 bases). The CDR3 covers 14 residues. The germline CDR1 and CDR2 sequences are SGHRS and YFSETQ. Trimming left V 4 bases short and J 4 bases short, with 13 bases between. In DNA form, the CDR3 reads TGCGCCAGCAGCCTTGAGACGGGGGCAGATACGCAGTATTTT. This translates into CASSLETGADTQYF.

The J gene is TRBJ1-6, the V gene TRBV7-2; 9 bases are a match to TRBD1. Germline loops: CDR1 SGHTA, CDR2 FQGNSA. With V trimmed by 4 bases and J by 7 bases, 2 bases remained unmatched. The CDR3 length is 14 residues. The CDR3 loop reads CASSSGTGNSPLHF. The DNA for the CDR3 is TGTGCCAGCAGCTCCGGGACAGGGAATTCACCCCTCCACTTT.

V usage is TRBV5-5 and J usage is TRBJ2-2; 7 bases line up with TRBD2. The ends lost 4 bases at V and 5 bases at J; junction bases unmatched: 8. This CDR3 spans 15 amino acids. Germline V gene sequence: CDR1 SGHKS, CDR2 YYEKEE (reference sequence). In nucleotides, the CDR3 is TGTGCCAGCAGCCCCCGGGCAGCGGGGACCGGGGAGCTGTTTTTT. This codes for CASSPRAAGTGELFF.

This clonotype was seen only a few times. The chain carries TRBV27 and TRBJ2-7, with D tentatively TRBD2 (6 bases). The germline V gene encodes CDR1 MNHEY and CDR2 SMNVEV (reference sequence). The V and J ends lost 3 bases and 4 bases respectively, with 10 bases between them. The CDR3 contains 13 residues. The DNA for the CDR3 is TGTGCCAGCAGTTTCGTGGCGGGGTACGAGCAGTACTTC. Protein: CASSFVAGYEQYF.

With regard to this clonotype: The junction does not match germline at one end; this may be a read error. The chain combines TRBV4-1 with TRBJ2-7; D ambiguous. The CDR3 runs 9 residues. Germline CDR1 reads MGHRA; CDR2 reads YSYEKL. CDR3 DNA: TGCGCCAGCAGCCACGAGCGGTACTTC. Amino acid sequence: CASSHERYF.

The V call is TRBV3-1, the J call TRBJ1-2, with D hard to call. V lost 0 bases and J 0 bases, leaving 14 bases between the germline ends. The CDR3 loop spans 17 amino acids. Germline lookup yields CDR1 LGHDT and CDR2 YNNKEL (reference sequence). The CDR3 bases are TGTGCCAGCAGCCAAGATCGCGGGGTCAGCTCTAACTATGGCTACACCTTC. This codes for CASSQDRGVSSNYGYTF.